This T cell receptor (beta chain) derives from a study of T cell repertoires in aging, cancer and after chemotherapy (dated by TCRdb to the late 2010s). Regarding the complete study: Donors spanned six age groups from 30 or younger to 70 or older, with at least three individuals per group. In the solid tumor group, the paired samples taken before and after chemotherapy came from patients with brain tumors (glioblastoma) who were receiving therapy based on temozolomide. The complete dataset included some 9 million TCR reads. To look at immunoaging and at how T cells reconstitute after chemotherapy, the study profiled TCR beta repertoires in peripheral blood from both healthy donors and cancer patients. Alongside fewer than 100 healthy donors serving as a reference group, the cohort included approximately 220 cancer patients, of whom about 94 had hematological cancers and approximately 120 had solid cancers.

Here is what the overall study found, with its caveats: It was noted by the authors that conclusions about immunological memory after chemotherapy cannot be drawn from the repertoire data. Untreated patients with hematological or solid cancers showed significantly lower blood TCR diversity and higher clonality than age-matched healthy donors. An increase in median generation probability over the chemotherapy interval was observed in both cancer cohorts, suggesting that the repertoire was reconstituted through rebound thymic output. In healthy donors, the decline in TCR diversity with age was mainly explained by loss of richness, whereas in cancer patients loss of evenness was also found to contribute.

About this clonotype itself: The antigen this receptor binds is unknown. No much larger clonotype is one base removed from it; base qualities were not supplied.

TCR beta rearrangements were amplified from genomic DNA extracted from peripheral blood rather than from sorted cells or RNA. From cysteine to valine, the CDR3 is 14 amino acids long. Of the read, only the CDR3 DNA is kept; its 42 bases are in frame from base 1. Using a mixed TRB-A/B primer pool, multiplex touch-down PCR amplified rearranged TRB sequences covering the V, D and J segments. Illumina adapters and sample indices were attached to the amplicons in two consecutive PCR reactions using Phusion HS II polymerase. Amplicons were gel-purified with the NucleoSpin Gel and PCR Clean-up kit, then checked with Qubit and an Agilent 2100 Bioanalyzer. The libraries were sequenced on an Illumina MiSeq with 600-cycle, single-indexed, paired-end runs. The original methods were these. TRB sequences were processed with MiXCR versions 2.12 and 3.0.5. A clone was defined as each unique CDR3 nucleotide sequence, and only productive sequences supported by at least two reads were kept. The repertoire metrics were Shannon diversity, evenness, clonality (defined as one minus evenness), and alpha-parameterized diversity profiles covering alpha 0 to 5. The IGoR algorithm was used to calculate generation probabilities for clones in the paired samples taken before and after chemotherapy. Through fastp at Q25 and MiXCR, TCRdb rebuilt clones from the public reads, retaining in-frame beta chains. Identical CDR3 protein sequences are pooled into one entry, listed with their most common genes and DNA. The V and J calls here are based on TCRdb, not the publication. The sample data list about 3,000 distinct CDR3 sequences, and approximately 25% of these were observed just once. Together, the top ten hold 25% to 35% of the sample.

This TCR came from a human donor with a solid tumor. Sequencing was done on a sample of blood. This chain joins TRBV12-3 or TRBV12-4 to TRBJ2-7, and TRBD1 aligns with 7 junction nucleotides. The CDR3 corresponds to CTSSPGTVSYEQYV. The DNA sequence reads TGTACCAGCAGTCCCGGGACAGTCTCCTACGAGCAGTACGTC.